This is a list of T cell receptor beta chains from one sample in a study of T cell responses to AZD1222 COVID-19 vaccine. Clones were sequenced by immunoSEQ multiplex PCR, and TCRdb holds only the in-frame ones, with some missing. This table holds around 99,000 clones, about nine tenths found once. The sample consisted of peripheral blood, taken 28 days after the second AZD1222 dose. All receptors come from an adult who received the AZD1222 COVID-19 vaccine. CDR3s include the opening cysteine and the closing phenylalanine or tryptophan. A D gene is named only where the DNA matches it firmly. The size entry is marked missing in some rows and otherwise reads once, few, many or a size class.

cdr3_nt: TGTGCCAGCAGTGGCGATGGGGGAACCCTTTATGGCTACACCTTC
cdr3_aa: CASSGDGGTLYGYTF
clone_size: NA
j_call: TRBJ1-2
v_call: TRBV3-1/TRBV3-2
d_call: NA
cdr3_length: 15

cdr3_nt: TGTGCCAGCAGCTTGGGGGTCCTCAACACCGGGGAGCTGTTTTTT
cdr3_aa: CASSLGVLNTGELFF
clone_size: NA
j_call: TRBJ2-2
v_call: TRBV5-4
d_call: NA
cdr3_length: 15

cdr3_nt: TGTGCCAGCAGGCCCCAGGGACAGGGTACAGAAGAGCAGTACTTC
cdr3_aa: CASRPQGQGTEEQYF
clone_size: NA
j_call: TRBJ2-7
v_call: TRBV28
d_call: TRBD1
cdr3_length: 15

cdr3_nt: TGTGCCAGCAGCCGTAATCCTAGCGGGGGATACTACGAGCAGTACTTC
cdr3_aa: CASSRNPSGGYYEQYF
clone_size: NA
j_call: TRBJ2-7
v_call: TRBV3-1/TRBV3-2
d_call: TRBD2
cdr3_length: 16

cdr3_nt: TGTGCCAGTCGGGCAGGGTCCCCTAACTATGGCTACACCTTC
cdr3_aa: CASRAGSPNYGYTF
clone_size: NA
j_call: TRBJ1-2
v_call: TRBV19
d_call: NA
cdr3_length: 14

cdr3_nt: TGTGCCAGCTCACGTTGTTTCCCCGTGCCGGGCTCAGGAGACAGAAACGAGCAGTACTTC
cdr3_aa: CASSRCFPVPGSGDRNEQYF
clone_size: NA
j_call: TRBJ2-7
v_call: TRBV18
d_call: NA
cdr3_length: 20

cdr3_nt: TGTGCCAGCAGTTTAATTGGGGATCAGCCCCAGCATTTT
cdr3_aa: CASSLIGDQPQHF
clone_size: NA
j_call: TRBJ1-5
v_call: TRBV28
d_call: NA
cdr3_length: 13

cdr3_nt: TGTGCCAGTAGTCCAGATTGGAGTAACTATGGCTACACCTTC
cdr3_aa: CASSPDWSNYGYTF
clone_size: NA
j_call: TRBJ1-2
v_call: TRBV19
d_call: NA
cdr3_length: 14

cdr3_nt: TGTGCCAGCCGGGACAGGAACTATGGCTACACCTTC
cdr3_aa: CASRDRNYGYTF
clone_size: NA
j_call: TRBJ1-2
v_call: TRBV7-9
d_call: TRBD1
cdr3_length: 12

cdr3_nt: TGTGCCAGTAGTCCGCGGACAGGGGAGGTGAAGCCCCAGCATTTT
cdr3_aa: CASSPRTGEVKPQHF
clone_size: many
j_call: TRBJ1-5
v_call: TRBV19
d_call: TRBD1
cdr3_length: 15

cdr3_nt: TGCGCCAGCAGCCTCACGGGCTACGAGCAGTACTTC
cdr3_aa: CASSLTGYEQYF
clone_size: NA
j_call: TRBJ2-7
v_call: TRBV4-1
d_call: NA
cdr3_length: 12

cdr3_nt: TGCGCCAGCAGCTCTTCGGACGGATATCAGCCCCAGCATTTT
cdr3_aa: CASSSSDGYQPQHF
clone_size: NA
j_call: TRBJ1-5
v_call: TRBV10-2
d_call: NA
cdr3_length: 14

cdr3_nt: TGTGCCAGCAGTTACGATCGGGGCCGGGGCTATGGCTACACCTTC
cdr3_aa: CASSYDRGRGYGYTF
clone_size: NA
j_call: TRBJ1-2
v_call: TRBV6-2/TRBV6-3
d_call: NA
cdr3_length: 15

cdr3_nt: TGTGCCAGCAGTTACCGGGGAAAGGGCTACACCTTC
cdr3_aa: CASSYRGKGYTF
clone_size: NA
j_call: TRBJ1-2
v_call: TRBV6-5
d_call: NA
cdr3_length: 12

cdr3_nt: TGCAGCGTGTCCCGGGACAGGAGCCACGAGCAGTACTTC
cdr3_aa: CSVSRDRSHEQYF
clone_size: once
j_call: TRBJ2-7
v_call: TRBV29-1
d_call: TRBD1
cdr3_length: 13

cdr3_nt: TGTGCCAGTACTCGTTTGGGGGAGGGCAATCAGCCCCAGCATTTT
cdr3_aa: CASTRLGEGNQPQHF
clone_size: NA
j_call: TRBJ1-5
v_call: TRBV19
d_call: NA
cdr3_length: 15

cdr3_nt: TGTGCCAGCAGCTTAGAGGGGGCCTATGGCTACACCTTC
cdr3_aa: CASSLEGAYGYTF
clone_size: NA
j_call: TRBJ1-2
v_call: TRBV7-9
d_call: TRBD1
cdr3_length: 13

cdr3_nt: TGTGCCAGCAGCTCAGGGAGGGGACTAGCGGGTAATGAGCAGTTCTTC
cdr3_aa: CASSSGRGLAGNEQFF
clone_size: NA
j_call: TRBJ2-1
v_call: TRBV9
d_call: TRBD2
cdr3_length: 16

cdr3_nt: TGTGCCAGCAGCCCTCTAGACGACAGGGGACCAAATCAGCCCCAGCATTTT
cdr3_aa: CASSPLDDRGPNQPQHF
clone_size: few
j_call: TRBJ1-5
v_call: TRBV21-1
d_call: NA
cdr3_length: 17

cdr3_nt: NA
cdr3_aa: CASSWGSGIHF
clone_size: once
j_call: TRBJ1-5
v_call: TRBV2
d_call: NA
cdr3_length: 11

cdr3_nt: TGTGCCAGCAGTTATGCCGGGACACCGAACACTGAAGCTTTCTTT
cdr3_aa: CASSYAGTPNTEAFF
clone_size: NA
j_call: TRBJ1-1
v_call: TRBV6-5
d_call: NA
cdr3_length: 15

cdr3_nt: TGTGCCAGCAGTTCTTGGGACGGATACATGAACACTGAAGCTTTCTTT
cdr3_aa: CASSSWDGYMNTEAFF
clone_size: NA
j_call: TRBJ1-1
v_call: TRBV6-2/TRBV6-3
d_call: NA
cdr3_length: 16

cdr3_nt: TGTGCCAGCAGCTTGCCAGGGGGCCGTAACTATGGCTACACCTTC
cdr3_aa: CASSLPGGRNYGYTF
clone_size: NA
j_call: TRBJ1-2
v_call: TRBV5-4
d_call: TRBD1
cdr3_length: 15

cdr3_nt: TGTGCCAGCAGCCTCCAAGGCTCTTCTGGAAACACCATATATTTT
cdr3_aa: CASSLQGSSGNTIYF
clone_size: once
j_call: TRBJ1-3
v_call: TRBV7-8
d_call: NA
cdr3_length: 15

cdr3_nt: TGTGCCTGGACCCTAACGGGGAAGGAGCAGTTCTTC
cdr3_aa: CAWTLTGKEQFF
clone_size: NA
j_call: TRBJ2-1
v_call: TRBV30
d_call: NA
cdr3_length: 12

cdr3_nt: TGTGCTAGCAGCCCCGGGACTCTGTACGAGCAGTACTTC
cdr3_aa: CASSPGTLYEQYF
clone_size: NA
j_call: TRBJ2-7
v_call: TRBV7-7
d_call: NA
cdr3_length: 13

cdr3_nt: TGCAGTGCTAGTTGGGGGATTGATTCACCCCTCCACTTT
cdr3_aa: CSASWGIDSPLHF
clone_size: NA
j_call: TRBJ1-6
v_call: TRBV20-1
d_call: NA
cdr3_length: 13

cdr3_nt: TGCGCCAGCAGCCAAGGAACGAACACTGAAGCTTTCTTT
cdr3_aa: CASSQGTNTEAFF
clone_size: NA
j_call: TRBJ1-1
v_call: TRBV4-3
d_call: NA
cdr3_length: 13

cdr3_nt: TGTGCCTGGAGTGGGGACAGCAATCAGCCCCAGCATTTT
cdr3_aa: CAWSGDSNQPQHF
clone_size: NA
j_call: TRBJ1-5
v_call: TRBV30
d_call: NA
cdr3_length: 13

cdr3_nt: TGTGCCAGCAGCCAGTCCGTGGATTCTTGGGCCCAGCCCCAGCATTTT
cdr3_aa: CASSQSVDSWAQPQHF
clone_size: few
j_call: TRBJ1-5
v_call: TRBV7-2
d_call: NA
cdr3_length: 16

cdr3_nt: TGTGCCAGCAGCTTGGGAAGTGAAGAGACCCAGTACTTC
cdr3_aa: CASSLGSEETQYF
clone_size: NA
j_call: TRBJ2-5
v_call: TRBV5-4
d_call: NA
cdr3_length: 13

cdr3_nt: TGTGCCAGCAGCTCAGGGGGACTGGGCCAATACGAGCAGTACTTC
cdr3_aa: CASSSGGLGQYEQYF
clone_size: once
j_call: TRBJ2-7
v_call: TRBV7-9
d_call: NA
cdr3_length: 15

cdr3_nt: TGTGCCAGCAGCGTAGTAGGACAGGGTCAAGGCTACACCTTC
cdr3_aa: CASSVVGQGQGYTF
clone_size: NA
j_call: TRBJ1-2
v_call: TRBV9
d_call: TRBD1
cdr3_length: 14

cdr3_nt: TGTGCCAGCAGCCAACAGGGGGACACTGAAGCTTTCTTT
cdr3_aa: CASSQQGDTEAFF
clone_size: NA
j_call: TRBJ1-1
v_call: TRBV3-1/TRBV3-2
d_call: TRBD1
cdr3_length: 13

cdr3_nt: TGTGCCAGTAGATTTTTGCCCGGGACAGTAAATCAGCCCCAGCATTTT
cdr3_aa: CASRFLPGTVNQPQHF
clone_size: NA
j_call: TRBJ1-5
v_call: TRBV19
d_call: TRBD1
cdr3_length: 16

cdr3_nt: TGTGCCAGCAGTTTAATCGGGACGGCGAACACCGGGGAGCTGTTTTTT
cdr3_aa: CASSLIGTANTGELFF
clone_size: NA
j_call: TRBJ2-2
v_call: TRBV28
d_call: NA
cdr3_length: 16

cdr3_nt: TGTGCCAGCAGTAAGGACAGGGTGGGTCGAGCTTTCTTT
cdr3_aa: CASSKDRVGRAFF
clone_size: NA
j_call: TRBJ1-1
v_call: TRBV12-3/TRBV12-4
d_call: TRBD1
cdr3_length: 13

cdr3_nt: TGTGCCAGCAGCTTAGTCCTCAGGGGGGCGCGCGGCTACACCTTC
cdr3_aa: CASSLVLRGARGYTF
clone_size: NA
j_call: TRBJ1-2
v_call: TRBV7-9
d_call: TRBD1
cdr3_length: 15

cdr3_nt: TGTGCCATCAGAAATCGGGACCCTAGTGAACCTGAAGAGACCCAGTACTTC
cdr3_aa: CAIRNRDPSEPEETQYF
clone_size: NA
j_call: TRBJ2-5
v_call: TRBV10-3
d_call: NA
cdr3_length: 17

cdr3_nt: TGTGCCAGCAGTGACGGGGCAGTCCCTCAGCCCCAGCATTTT
cdr3_aa: CASSDGAVPQPQHF
clone_size: NA
j_call: TRBJ1-5
v_call: TRBV6-1
d_call: NA
cdr3_length: 14

cdr3_nt: TGTGCCAGCAGCTTAGCGGCCGGAGCGGGGGCAGATACGCAGTATTTT
cdr3_aa: CASSLAAGAGADTQYF
clone_size: NA
j_call: TRBJ2-3
v_call: TRBV7-6
d_call: TRBD2
cdr3_length: 16

cdr3_nt: TGCGCCAGCAGCCAAGATTGGAGACAGGGTTTGTCACCCCTCCACTTT
cdr3_aa: CASSQDWRQGLSPLHF
clone_size: NA
j_call: TRBJ1-6
v_call: TRBV4-3
d_call: TRBD1
cdr3_length: 16

cdr3_nt: TGTGCCAGCAGTTCGCCGGGACAGACTATGAACACTGAAGCTTTCTTT
cdr3_aa: CASSSPGQTMNTEAFF
clone_size: NA
j_call: TRBJ1-1
v_call: TRBV28
d_call: TRBD1
cdr3_length: 16

cdr3_nt: TGTGCCAGCAGCATCACAGGGGTGAATTCACCCCTCCACTTT
cdr3_aa: CASSITGVNSPLHF
clone_size: once
j_call: TRBJ1-6
v_call: TRBV3-1/TRBV3-2
d_call: TRBD1
cdr3_length: 14

cdr3_nt: TGTGCCAGCAGTTACGACAGGAGCTCCTACAATGAGCAGTTCTTC
cdr3_aa: CASSYDRSSYNEQFF
clone_size: NA
j_call: TRBJ2-1
v_call: TRBV6-5
d_call: NA
cdr3_length: 15

cdr3_nt: TGTGCCAGCAGTTTCGGACAGGGTCCCACCTACGAGCAGTACTTC
cdr3_aa: CASSFGQGPTYEQYF
clone_size: NA
j_call: TRBJ2-7
v_call: TRBV7-6
d_call: TRBD1
cdr3_length: 15

cdr3_nt: TGTGCCAGTAGTCCGGTCGGGGGGGGGAGCAATCAGCCCCAGCATTTT
cdr3_aa: CASSPVGGGSNQPQHF
clone_size: few
j_call: TRBJ1-5
v_call: TRBV19
d_call: NA
cdr3_length: 16

cdr3_nt: TGTGCCACCAGCAGAGACATTAACTATGGCTACACCTTC
cdr3_aa: CATSRDINYGYTF
clone_size: NA
j_call: TRBJ1-2
v_call: TRBV15
d_call: NA
cdr3_length: 13

cdr3_nt: TGTGCCAGTACAGGGATCAGTTACGATGAGCAGTTCTTC
cdr3_aa: CASTGISYDEQFF
clone_size: NA
j_call: TRBJ2-1
v_call: TRBV7-9
d_call: NA
cdr3_length: 13

cdr3_nt: TGTGCCAGCAGCCAAAGTTGGTCTAGCGGGATCGGCTACGAGCAGTACTTC
cdr3_aa: CASSQSWSSGIGYEQYF
clone_size: once
j_call: TRBJ2-7
v_call: TRBV3-1/TRBV3-2
d_call: TRBD2
cdr3_length: 17

cdr3_nt: TGTGCCAGCTCGACGGTAGGGGTCGGCACCGGGGAGCTGTTTTTT
cdr3_aa: CASSTVGVGTGELFF
clone_size: NA
j_call: TRBJ2-2
v_call: TRBV18
d_call: NA
cdr3_length: 15